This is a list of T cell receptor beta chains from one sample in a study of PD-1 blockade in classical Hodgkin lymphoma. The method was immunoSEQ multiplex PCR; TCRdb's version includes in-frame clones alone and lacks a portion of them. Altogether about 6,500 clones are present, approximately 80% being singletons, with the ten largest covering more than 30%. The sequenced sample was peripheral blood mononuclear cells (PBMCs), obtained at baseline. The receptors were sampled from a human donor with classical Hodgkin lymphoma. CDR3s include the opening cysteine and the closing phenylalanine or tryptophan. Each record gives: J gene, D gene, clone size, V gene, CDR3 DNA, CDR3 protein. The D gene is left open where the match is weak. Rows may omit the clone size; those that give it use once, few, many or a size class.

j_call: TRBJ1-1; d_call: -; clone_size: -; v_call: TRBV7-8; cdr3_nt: TGCGCCAGCAGCCAGCGCGGACAGCTGAACACTGAAGCTTTCTTT; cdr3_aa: CASSQRGQLNTEAFF
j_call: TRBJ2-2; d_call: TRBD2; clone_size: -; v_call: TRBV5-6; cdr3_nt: TGTGCCAGCAGGAATTGGAATTTGGTAGCGGGAACCGGGGAGCTGTTTTTT; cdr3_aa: CASRNWNLVAGTGELFF
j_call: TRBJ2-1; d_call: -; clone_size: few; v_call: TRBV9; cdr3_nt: TGTGCCAGCAGCGCCCAGCACGATGAGCAGTTCTTC; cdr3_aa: CASSAQHDEQFF
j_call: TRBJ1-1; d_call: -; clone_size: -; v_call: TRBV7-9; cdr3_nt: TGTGCCAGCATAATAAGCGGGAAGGACACTGAAGCTTTCTTT; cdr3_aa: CASIISGKDTEAFF
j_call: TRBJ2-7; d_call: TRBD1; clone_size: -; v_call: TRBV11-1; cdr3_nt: TGTGCCAGCAGAGACAGGGGAACCTACGAGCAGTACTTC; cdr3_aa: CASRDRGTYEQYF
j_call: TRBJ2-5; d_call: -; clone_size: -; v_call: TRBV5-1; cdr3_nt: TGCGCCAGCAGCCCGCGTCAGGGAGAGACCCAGTACTTC; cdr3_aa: CASSPRQGETQYF
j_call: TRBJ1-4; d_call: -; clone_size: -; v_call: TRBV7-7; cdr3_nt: TGTGCTAGCAGCACTGGACTTGCAACTAATGAAAAACTGTTTTTT; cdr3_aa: CASSTGLATNEKLFF
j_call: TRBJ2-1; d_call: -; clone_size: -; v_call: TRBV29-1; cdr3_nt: TGCAGCGTTGCGTTCAATGAGCAGTTCTTC; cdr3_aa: CSVAFNEQFF
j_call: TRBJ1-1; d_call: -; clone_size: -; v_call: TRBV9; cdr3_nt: TGTGCCAGCAGCCCAAGCGGAAAGGGGGGCACTGAAGCTTTCTTT; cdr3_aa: CASSPSGKGGTEAFF
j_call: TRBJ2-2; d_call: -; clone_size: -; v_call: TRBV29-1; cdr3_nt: TGCAGCGTTGAGTTGGGAGGATTACCGAACACCGGGGAGCTGTTTTTT; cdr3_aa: CSVELGGLPNTGELFF
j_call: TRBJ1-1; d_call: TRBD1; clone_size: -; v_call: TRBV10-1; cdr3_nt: TGCGCCAGCAGTCAGGACAGGAAAGACACTGAAGCTTTCTTT; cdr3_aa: CASSQDRKDTEAFF
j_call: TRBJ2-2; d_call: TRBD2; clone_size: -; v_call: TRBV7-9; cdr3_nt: TGTGCCAGCAGCCCCCGACTAGCGGGGAGCGCCGGGGAGCTGTTTTTT; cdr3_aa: CASSPRLAGSAGELFF
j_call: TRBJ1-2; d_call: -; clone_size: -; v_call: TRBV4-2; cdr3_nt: TGTGCCAGCGGACCCGGGTTGAGGAACTATGGCTACACCTTC; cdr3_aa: CASGPGLRNYGYTF
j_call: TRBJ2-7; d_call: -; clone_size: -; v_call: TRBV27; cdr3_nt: TGTGCCAGCAGTTTATACGGCGCAACCTACGAGCAGTACTTC; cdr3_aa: CASSLYGATYEQYF
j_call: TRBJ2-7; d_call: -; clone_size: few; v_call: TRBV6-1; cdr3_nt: TGTGCCAGCAGTCCCCCACAGGGGGGGTTTTACGAGCAGTACTTC; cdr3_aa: CASSPPQGGFYEQYF
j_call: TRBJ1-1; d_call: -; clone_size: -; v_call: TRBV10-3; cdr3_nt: TGTGCCATCAGTGACAGGCGGAATTCGAACACTGAAGCTTTCTTT; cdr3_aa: CAISDRRNSNTEAFF
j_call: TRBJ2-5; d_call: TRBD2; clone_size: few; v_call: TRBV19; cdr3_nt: TGTGCCAGTTCTCCCGGGTGGGAGGGCCATGTAGAGACCCAGTACTTC; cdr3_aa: CASSPGWEGHVETQYF
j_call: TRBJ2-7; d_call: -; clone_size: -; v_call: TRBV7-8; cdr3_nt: TGTGCCAGCAGCCTCGAGATAGACCGCTACGAGCAGTACTTC; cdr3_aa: CASSLEIDRYEQYF
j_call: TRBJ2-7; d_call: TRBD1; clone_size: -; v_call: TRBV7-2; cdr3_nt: TGTGCCAGCAGCCTTTCCCGTGGACAGGCTGCCTACGAGCAGTACTTC; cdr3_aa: CASSLSRGQAAYEQYF
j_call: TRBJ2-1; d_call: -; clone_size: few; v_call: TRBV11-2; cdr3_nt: TGTGCCAGCAGCTGGGGAGAAGATGAGCAGTTCTTC; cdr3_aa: CASSWGEDEQFF
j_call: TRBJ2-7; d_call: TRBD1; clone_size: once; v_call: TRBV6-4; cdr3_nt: TGTGCCAGCCGCAACCCCGGACAGGCTACCTCCTACGAGCAGTACTTC; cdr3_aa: CASRNPGQATSYEQYF
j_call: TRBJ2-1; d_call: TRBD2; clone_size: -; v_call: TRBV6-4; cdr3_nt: TGTGCCAGCAGTGACTCTGGGACTACTTCGTACAATGAGCAGTTCTTC; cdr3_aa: CASSDSGTTSYNEQFF
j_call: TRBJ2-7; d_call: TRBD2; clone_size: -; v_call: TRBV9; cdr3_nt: TGTGCCAGCAGCCGCAGGGAGGGATCCTACGAGCAGTACTTC; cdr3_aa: CASSRREGSYEQYF
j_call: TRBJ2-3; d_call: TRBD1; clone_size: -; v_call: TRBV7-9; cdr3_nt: TGTGCCAGCAGCTTAGTAGGGACAGGCGAGACACAGTATTTT; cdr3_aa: CASSLVGTGETQYF
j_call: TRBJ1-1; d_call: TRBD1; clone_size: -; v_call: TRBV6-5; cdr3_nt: TGTGCCAGCAGTTACCCCGGGACAGGGGAAGCTTTCTTT; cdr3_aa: CASSYPGTGEAFF
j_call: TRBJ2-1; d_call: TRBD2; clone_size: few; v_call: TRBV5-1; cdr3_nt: TGCGCCAGCAGCAATTCGTCCCGGACCGGACTAGCGGGAGTTAATGAGCAGTTCTTC; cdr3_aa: CASSNSSRTGLAGVNEQFF
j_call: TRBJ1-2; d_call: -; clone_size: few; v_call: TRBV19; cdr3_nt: TGTGCCAGTAGTATAGGGGGCGGCTATGGCTACACCTTC; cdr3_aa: CASSIGGGYGYTF
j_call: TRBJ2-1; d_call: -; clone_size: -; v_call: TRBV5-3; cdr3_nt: TGTGCCAGAAGCTTTGTCCTTGGGGGGCAAATTGACAATGAGCAGTTCTTC; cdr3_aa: CARSFVLGGQIDNEQFF
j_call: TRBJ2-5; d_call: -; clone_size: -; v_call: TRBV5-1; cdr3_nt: TGCGCCAGCAGCTTGGGGTTGGGAGAGACCCAGTACTTC; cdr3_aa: CASSLGLGETQYF
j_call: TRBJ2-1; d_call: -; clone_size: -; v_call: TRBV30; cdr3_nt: TGTGCCTGGAGTGATTTGAATGAGCAGTTCTTC; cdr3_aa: CAWSDLNEQFF
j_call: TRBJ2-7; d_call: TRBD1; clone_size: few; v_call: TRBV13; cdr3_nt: TGTGCCAGCAGGATACAGGGGATCGACTACGAGCAGTACTTC; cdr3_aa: CASRIQGIDYEQYF
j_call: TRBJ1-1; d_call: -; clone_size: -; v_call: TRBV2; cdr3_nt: TGTGCCAGCAGGGAGTTGGGCACTGAAGCTTTCTTT; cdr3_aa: CASRELGTEAFF
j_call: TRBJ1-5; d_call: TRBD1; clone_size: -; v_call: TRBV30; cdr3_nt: TGTGCCTGCAGGACAGGGTGGAATCAGCCCCAGCATTTT; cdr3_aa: CACRTGWNQPQHF
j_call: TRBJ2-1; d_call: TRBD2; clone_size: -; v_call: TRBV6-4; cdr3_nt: TGTGCCAGCAGTGCGACTAGCGGGGGCTACAATGAGCAGTTCTTC; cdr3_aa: CASSATSGGYNEQFF
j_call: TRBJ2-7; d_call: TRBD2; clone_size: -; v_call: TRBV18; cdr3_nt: TGTGCCAGCTCCCTCACAGGAGACGGACTAGCGGGTCTCTACGAGCAGTACTTC; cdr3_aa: CASSLTGDGLAGLYEQYF
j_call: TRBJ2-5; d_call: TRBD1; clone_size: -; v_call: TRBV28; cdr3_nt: TGTGCCAGCAGTTCAGGGGGAGAGACCCAGTACTTC; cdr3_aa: CASSSGGETQYF
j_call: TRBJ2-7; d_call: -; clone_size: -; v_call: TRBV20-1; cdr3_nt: TGCAGTGCCCCCGGAAACCACGAGCAGTACTTC; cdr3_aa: CSAPGNHEQYF
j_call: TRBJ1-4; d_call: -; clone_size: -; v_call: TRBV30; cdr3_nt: TGTGCCTGGAGTCTGACAGAGCTTAATGAAAAACTGTTTTTT; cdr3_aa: CAWSLTELNEKLFF
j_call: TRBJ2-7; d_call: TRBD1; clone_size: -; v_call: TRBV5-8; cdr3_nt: TGTGCCAGCAGCTTTCGAGGGGGACAGATCTCCTACGAGCAGTACTTC; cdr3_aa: CASSFRGGQISYEQYF
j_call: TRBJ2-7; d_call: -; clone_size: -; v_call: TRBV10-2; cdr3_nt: TGCGCCAGCAATGGCGGCGAGTACGAGCAGTACTTC; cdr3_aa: CASNGGEYEQYF
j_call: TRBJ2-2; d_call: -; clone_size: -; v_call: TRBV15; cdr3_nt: TGTGCCACCAGCAGAGCGCCCTACACCGGGGAGCTGTTTTTT; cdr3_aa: CATSRAPYTGELFF
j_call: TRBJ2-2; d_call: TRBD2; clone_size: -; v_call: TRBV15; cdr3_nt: TGTGCCACCAGCAGAGAGTTTGCGGGAGGACGCACCGGGGGGCTGTTTTTT; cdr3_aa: CATSREFAGGRTGGLFF